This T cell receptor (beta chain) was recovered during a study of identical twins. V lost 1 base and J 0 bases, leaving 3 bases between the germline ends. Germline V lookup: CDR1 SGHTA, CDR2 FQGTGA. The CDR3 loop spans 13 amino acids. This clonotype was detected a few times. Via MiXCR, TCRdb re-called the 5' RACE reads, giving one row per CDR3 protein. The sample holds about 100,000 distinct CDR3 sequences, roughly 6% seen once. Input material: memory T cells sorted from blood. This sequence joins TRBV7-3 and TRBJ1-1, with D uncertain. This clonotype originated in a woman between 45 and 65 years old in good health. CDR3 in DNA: TGTGCCAGCAGCTTAATGGTGAACACTGAAGCTTTCTTT. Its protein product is CASSLMVNTEAFF. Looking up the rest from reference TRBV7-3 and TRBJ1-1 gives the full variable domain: GAGVSQTPSNKVTEKGKYVELRCDPISGHTALYWYRQSLGQGPEFLIYFQGTGAADDSGLPNDRFFAVRPEGSVSTLKIQRTERGDSAVYLCASSLMVNTEAFFGQGTRLTVV.